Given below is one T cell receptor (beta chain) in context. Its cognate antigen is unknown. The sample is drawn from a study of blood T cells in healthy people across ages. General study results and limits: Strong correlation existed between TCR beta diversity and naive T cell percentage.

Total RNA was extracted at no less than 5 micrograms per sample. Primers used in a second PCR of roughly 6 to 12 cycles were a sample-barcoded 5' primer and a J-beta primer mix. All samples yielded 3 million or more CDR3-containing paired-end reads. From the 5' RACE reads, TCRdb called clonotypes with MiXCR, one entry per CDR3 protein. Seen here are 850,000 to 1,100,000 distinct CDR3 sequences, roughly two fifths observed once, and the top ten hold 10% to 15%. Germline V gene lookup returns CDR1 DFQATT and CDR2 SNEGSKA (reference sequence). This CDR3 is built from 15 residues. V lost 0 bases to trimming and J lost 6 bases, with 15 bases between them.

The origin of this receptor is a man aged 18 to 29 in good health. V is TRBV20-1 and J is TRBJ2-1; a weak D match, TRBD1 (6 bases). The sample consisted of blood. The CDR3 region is CSARDSGDSLNEQFF. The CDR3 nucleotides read TGCAGTGCTAGAGATTCAGGGGATAGCCTCAATGAGCAGTTCTTC.